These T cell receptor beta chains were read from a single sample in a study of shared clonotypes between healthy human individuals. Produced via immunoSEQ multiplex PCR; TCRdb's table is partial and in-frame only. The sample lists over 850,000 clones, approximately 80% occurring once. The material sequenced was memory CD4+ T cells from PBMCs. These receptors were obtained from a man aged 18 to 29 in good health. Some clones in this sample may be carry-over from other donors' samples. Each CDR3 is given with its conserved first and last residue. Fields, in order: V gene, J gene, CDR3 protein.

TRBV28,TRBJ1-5,CASSPLRGVGNQPQHF
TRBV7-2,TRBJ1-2,CASRYDGNYGYTF
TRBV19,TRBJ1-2,CASSISGPKSSYGYTF
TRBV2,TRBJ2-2,CASSTRTAVELFF
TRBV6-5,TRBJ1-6,CATRTLGTGYSPLHF
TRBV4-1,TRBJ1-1,CASSRRLGGNNVNTEAFF
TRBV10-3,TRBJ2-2,CAISESYGRGSTGELFF
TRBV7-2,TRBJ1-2,CASSGRQGSGYGYTF
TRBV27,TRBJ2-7,CASSLRGVGRGEQYF
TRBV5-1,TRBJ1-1,CASSFQGGTEAFF
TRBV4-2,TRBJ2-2,CASSQDRWVSGELFF
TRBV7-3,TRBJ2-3,CASSETGGGDTQYF
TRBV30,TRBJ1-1,CAWSHIPRGTEAFF
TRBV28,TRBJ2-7,CASSTRDRGTYEQYF
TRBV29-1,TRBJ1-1,CSVRAANTEAFF
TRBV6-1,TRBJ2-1,CASTGRSSYNEQFF
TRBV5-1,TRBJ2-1,CASSWELTRNEQFF
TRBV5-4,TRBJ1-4,CASSLPDGTPFF
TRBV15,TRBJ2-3,CATSRVASGRMNTQYF
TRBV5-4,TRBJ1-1,CASSFKDTEAFF
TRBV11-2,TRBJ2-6,CASSLDPGTGAGANVLTF
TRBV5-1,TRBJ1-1,CASSLKKGLDTEAFF
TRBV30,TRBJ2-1,CAWTGASSYNEQFF
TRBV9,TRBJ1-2,CASGPDSPWDGYTF
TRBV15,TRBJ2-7,CATSREGQGYEQYF
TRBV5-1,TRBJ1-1,CASSLATAEAFF
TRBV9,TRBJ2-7,CASSVRGGSYEQYF
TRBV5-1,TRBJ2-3,CASRILALLTDTQYF
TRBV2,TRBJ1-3,CASSDSFLGNTIYF
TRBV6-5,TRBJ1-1,CASSSGRTGNYEAFF
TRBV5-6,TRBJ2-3,CASSLGGITDTQYF
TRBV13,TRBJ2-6,CASSWGANVLTF
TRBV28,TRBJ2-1,CASSPPAGWGNEQFF
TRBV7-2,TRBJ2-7,CASSPAPGPYEQYF
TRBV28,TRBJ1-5,CASSFPFIGTSNQPQHF
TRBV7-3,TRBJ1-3,CASSPGPGSGNTIYF
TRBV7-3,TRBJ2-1,CASSSTSGSNEQFF
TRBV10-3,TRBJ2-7,CAIRATYEQYF
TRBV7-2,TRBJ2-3,CASSPRLAGGTDTQYF
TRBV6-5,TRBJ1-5,CASRWNTDQPQHF
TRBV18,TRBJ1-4,CASSRRQGPAAATNEKLFF
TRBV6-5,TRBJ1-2,CASRYAPRDGYTF
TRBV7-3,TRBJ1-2,CASSLAARGDYGYTF
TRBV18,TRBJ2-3,CASSPGTGYGTQYF
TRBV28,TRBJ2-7,CASTRITPYEQYF
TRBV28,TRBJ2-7,CASSRPAVYSYEQYF
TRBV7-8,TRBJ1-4,CASSLRAGLANEKLFF
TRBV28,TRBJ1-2,CASSTGTENYGYTF
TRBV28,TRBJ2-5,CASSSGTAWVGTQYF
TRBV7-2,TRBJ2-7,CASSLGLAFSYEQYF
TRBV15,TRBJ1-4,CATNEGFGEKLFF
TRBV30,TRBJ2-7,CAWSEVSRGEQYF
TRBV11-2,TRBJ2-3,CASSLGLAGRSDTQYF
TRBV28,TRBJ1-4,CASSYTSGKLFF
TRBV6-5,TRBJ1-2,CASSYRALNYGYTF
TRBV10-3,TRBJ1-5,CAISESDRQPQHF
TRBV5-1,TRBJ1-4,CASAAQLNEKLFF
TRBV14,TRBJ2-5,CASSQEDGVIAGAGETQYF
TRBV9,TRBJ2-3,CASSPRQGRNTDTQYF